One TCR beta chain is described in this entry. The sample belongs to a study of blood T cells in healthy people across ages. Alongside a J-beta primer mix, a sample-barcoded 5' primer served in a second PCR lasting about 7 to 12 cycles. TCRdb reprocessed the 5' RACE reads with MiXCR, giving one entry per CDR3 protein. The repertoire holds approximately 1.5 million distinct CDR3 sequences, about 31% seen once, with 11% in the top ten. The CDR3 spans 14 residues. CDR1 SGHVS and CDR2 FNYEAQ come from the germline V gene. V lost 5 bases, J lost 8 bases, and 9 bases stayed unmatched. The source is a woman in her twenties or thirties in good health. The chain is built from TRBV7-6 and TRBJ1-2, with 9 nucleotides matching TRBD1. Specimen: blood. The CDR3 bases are TGTGCCAGCAGCCCGGACAGGGGATTATCCGGCTACACCTTC. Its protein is CASSPDRGLSGYTF.